The entry that follows covers one T cell receptor (beta chain) sequence. These data belong to a study of blood T cell repertoires in COVID-19. Overall study: Samples came from the United States, Italy and Spain, spanning acute and convalescent COVID-19. PBMCs, B-cell-depleted T cells, or T cells were the source of the cDNA or gDNA that made up the material.

Under the authors' procedure: Reference gene primers were amplified, and this amplification served to estimate nucleated cell counts. TCRdb's copy holds only in-frame clones and misses some; the assay was immunoSEQ multiplex PCR. That table supplies the V and J calls and clone size; D and trimming were determined from the DNA. The table has over 35,000 clones, less than 85% seen once. This CDR3 is built from 13 residues. CDR1 and CDR2 (germline): KGHSH, LQKENI. Trimming removed 2 bases at V and 3 bases at J, with 7 bases between. Sequenced input: peripheral blood. The chain is built from TRBV18 and TRBJ1-1, with unresolved D. The origin of this receptor is a man between 70 and 80 years old with acute or convalescent COVID-19. In nucleotides, the CDR3 is TGTGCCAGCTCACCAGCACCGGACACTGAAGCTTTCTTT. Its protein is CASSPAPDTEAFF.